These 14 T cell receptor beta chains share one sample of origin, sequenced in a study of human T cells and chemical hapten exposure. Time point indicated: pre-sensitization, week 0. Specified treatment: therapeutic diphenylcyclopropenone sensitization with weekly scalp DPC. From the RACE reads, TCRdb called clonotypes with MiXCR, one entry per CDR3 protein. Of around 200,000 distinct CDR3 sequences in the sample, almost 30% are singletons; the top ten hold roughly 3%. Sample: whole blood, taken in connection with sensitization to the hapten diphenylcyclopropenone (DPC). These receptors were collected from a woman in her thirties with alopecia areata. Some clones in this sample may be carry-over from other donors' samples.

This clonotype occurred a few times. V is TRBV4-1 and J is TRBJ1-6; D remains unclear. The V and J ends lost 0 bases and 14 bases respectively, with 11 bases between them. CDR3 size: 13 residues. From germline, CDR1 is MGHRA and CDR2 YSYEKL. The CDR3 DNA follows: TGCGCCAGCAGCCAAGAAAGGGCCTCAGCCCTCCACTTT. Translated, it gives CASSQERASALHF.

The V and J genes are TRBV28 and TRBJ1-1; D not resolved. Germline-derived CDR1 and CDR2 are MDHEN and SYDVKM. There are 10 residues in the CDR3. The ends were cut back, 4 bases at V and 8 bases at J, with 5 bases in the middle. This chain's CDR3 is CASSSGEAFF. Here the CDR3 DNA reads TGTGCCAGCAGTTCTGGCGAAGCTTTCTTT.

This clonotype was observed a few times. The V call is TRBV11-3, the J call TRBJ2-2; no clear D gene. Germline V gene lookup returns CDR1 SGHNT and CDR2 YENEEA. The CDR3 is made up of 12 amino acids. Trimming cost V 8 bases and J 3 bases, with 7 bases left between them. CDR3 sequence reads: CASSSDTGELFF. In DNA, the CDR3 is TGTGCCAGCTCCTCGGACACCGGGGAGCTGTTTTTT.

V and J are TRBV29-1 and TRBJ2-1; weak D call: TRBD1 (5 bases). The CDR3 spans 13 residues. V was clipped by 3 bases and J by 7 bases, with 13 bases between them. Germline V gene data show CDR1 as SQVTM and CDR2 as ANQGSEA. CDR3 protein: CSVEPPQGNEQFF. The CDR3, as DNA: TGCAGCGTTGAGCCCCCTCAGGGTAATGAGCAGTTCTTC.

This clonotype turned up a few times. The chain links TRBV6-5 to TRBJ1-4; D not certain. This CDR3 has 13 residues. V was shortened by 0 bases and J by 11 bases, with 10 bases between the two germline ends. The germline CDR1 and CDR2 sequences are MNHEY and SVGAGI. CDR3 nucleotide sequence: TGTGCCAGCAGTTACTCTGGAGAAGAGAAACTGTTTTTT. This sequence encodes CASSYSGEEKLFF.

The DNA of the CDR3 is TGTGCCAGCAGCTTAGGCGGGAGGTCAGATACGCAGTATTTT. Translating it yields CASSLGGRSDTQYF. J is TRBJ2-3 and V is TRBV11-3; TRBD2 aligns across 8 bases. The junction had 1 base not matched to a gene; V was cut back by 1 base and J by 4 bases. Germline lookup yields CDR1 SGHNT and CDR2 YENEEA. The CDR3 contains 14 residues.

The CDR3 loop is CASSPQDRGNEQFF. The CDR3 DNA follows: TGTGCCAGCTCACCTCAGGACCGGGGCAATGAGCAGTTCTTC. The rearrangement joins TRBV18 to TRBJ2-1, with TRBD2 as a possible D gene (5 bases). Germline values: CDR1 KGHSH, CDR2 LQKENI. CDR3 size: 14 residues. Trimming cost V 3 bases and J 6 bases, with 12 bases left between them.

CDR3 sequence (DNA): TGCAGCGTGAGGGGAGAAAGGGGGCTCGGCGAAAAACTGTTTTTT. Protein: CSVRGERGLGEKLFF. The V and J genes are TRBV29-1 and TRBJ1-4, with TRBD1 identical over 7 bases. The V and J ends lost 6 bases and 8 bases, in that order; junction bases with no gene match: 15. The CDR3 runs to 15 residues. Germline V gene lookup returns CDR1 SQVTM and CDR2 ANQGSEA.

This clonotype came up a few times. The V gene is TRBV6-4, the J gene TRBJ1-1; D gene ambiguous. This CDR3 comprises 14 residues. The germline gives CDR1 MRHNA, CDR2 SNTAGT. V lost 4 bases and J 0 bases, leaving 9 bases between the germline ends. This chain's CDR3 is CASSVDHLNTEAFF. CDR3 in DNA: TGTGCCAGCAGTGTCGACCATCTGAACACTGAAGCTTTCTTT.

The chain has TRBV6-2 or TRBV6-3 and TRBJ2-1, with D possibly matching TRBD1 (6 bases). This CDR3 has 16 residues. Trimming pared 8 bases from V and 7 bases from J, leaving 24 bases between. CDR1 MNHEY and CDR2 SVGEGT come from the germline V gene. CDR3 loop: CASLDRPYAARNEQFF. The CDR3 DNA is TGTGCCAGCCTTGACAGGCCCTACGCGGCTAGGAATGAGCAGTTCTTC.

This chain links TRBV6-2 or TRBV6-3 with TRBJ1-1; 9 bases agree with TRBD1. This CDR3 spans 14 amino acids. The V gene end was trimmed by 6 bases and the J gene end by 3 bases; junction bases not matched to a gene: 5. The V gene's germline CDR1 is MNHEY and CDR2 SVGEGT. In nucleotides, the CDR3 is TGTGCCAGCAGATCGGACAGGGGATACACTGAAGCTTTCTTT. Its protein is CASRSDRGYTEAFF.

The chain couples TRBV3-1 to TRBJ1-6; D call uncertain. The CDR3 sequence is 12 residues long. Looked up from germline, CDR1 is LGHDT and CDR2 is YNNKEL (reference sequence). Trimming left V 5 bases short and J 7 bases short, with 6 bases between. CDR3 region: CASSYRNSPLHF. CDR3 nucleotide sequence: TGTGCCAGCAGCTACAGAAATTCACCCCTCCACTTT.

The chain links TRBV9 to TRBJ1-5; 9 bases agree with TRBD1. The CDR3 is 14 amino acids. Looked up from germline, CDR1 is SGDLS and CDR2 is YYNGEE. V shed 0 bases, J shed 7 bases, and the junction held 2 bases outside the gene matches. DNA for the CDR3: TGTGCCAGCAGCGTAGGACAGGGGGACCAGCCCCAGCATTTT. Its translation is CASSVGQGDQPQHF.

The chain is built from TRBV5-1 and TRBJ2-3; TRBD1 agrees at 8 bases. Losses at the gene ends were 0 bases for V and 11 bases for J; bases not matched to a gene: 8. The CDR3 totals 14 residues. The germline CDR1 and CDR2 sequences are SGHRS and YFSETQ. This CDR3 reads CASSLEGTGRKQYF. The CDR3 region has the DNA TGCGCCAGCAGCTTGGAGGGGACAGGACGTAAGCAGTATTTT.